This section outlines one TCR beta chain sequence together with its context. The sample comes from a study of technical replicates of blood from several donors. TCRdb's copy holds only in-frame clones and misses some; the assay was immunoSEQ multiplex PCR. Of tens of thousands of clones listed, about 96% are singletons. Per germline, CDR1 SGHTA and CDR2 FQGNSA. The CDR3 extends over 15 amino acids. After removal of 2 bases from V and 5 bases from J, the junction contained 5 bases not matched to a gene. The sequence was obtained from a human donor in good health. V is TRBV7-2 and J is TRBJ2-5, with 10 bases lining up with TRBD2. The sequencing sample was made of T cells isolated from PBMCs. CDR3 amino acids: CASSLLAGVGETQYF. The CDR3 DNA reads TGTGCCAGCAGCTTACTAGCGGGAGTTGGGGAGACCCAGTACTTC.